The 14 T cell receptor beta chains given below trace back to one sample, sequenced in a study of cytomegalovirus exposure and HLA in healthy donors. The primer mix had 60 Vbeta and 13 Jbeta primers. This table comes from immunoSEQ multiplex PCR, and its TCRdb copy is limited to in-frame clones, with some not included. In total, the table holds 20,000 to 25,000 clones. The sample taken for sequencing was PBMCs. These receptors all come from a male donor in good health and CMV-seropositive.

CDR3 DNA sequence: TGTGCCAGCAGCTCCGTGGGGGCCAATGAGCAGTTCTTC. As protein: CASSSVGANEQFF. The chain uses TRBV7-9 and TRBJ2-1; D is possibly TRBD1 (6 bases). Germline V gene lookup returns CDR1 SEHNR and CDR2 FQNEAQ (reference sequence). V lost 4 bases and J lost 6, with 10 bases in between. The CDR3 length is 13 residues.

V is TRBV5-4 and J is TRBJ1-1; D ambiguous. The CDR3 runs to 14 residues. Per the germline V gene, CDR1 is SGHNT and CDR2 is YYREEE (reference sequence). V was cut by 4 bases and J by 10 bases, with 20 bases left in between. Here the CDR3 DNA reads TGTGCCAGCAGCCGCCCGGACGGGAGAAGAGGAGCTTTCTTT. Translation gives CASSRPDGRRGAFF.

Written as DNA, the CDR3 is TGTGCCAGCAGCCCTTTGACAGGGCGCGAGCAGTACTTC. Protein: CASSPLTGREQYF. This sequence joins TRBV7-8 and TRBJ2-7; 7 bases agree with TRBD1. The CDR3 spans 13 residues. Germline loops: CDR1 SGHVS, CDR2 FQNEAQ. Germline trimming cut 5 bases from V and 6 bases from J; bases unmatched to any gene: 7.

This chain links TRBV30 with TRBJ1-5; the match to TRBD1 covers 10 bases. The CDR3 spans 17 residues. Germline trimming cut 2 bases from V and 1 base from J; bases unmatched to any gene: 8. The germline V gene has CDR1 GTSNPN and CDR2 SVGIG (reference sequence). The chain's CDR3 is CAWSPGTGVSSNQPQHF. DNA for the CDR3: TGTGCCTGGAGTCCCGGGACAGGGGTGAGCAGCAATCAGCCCCAGCATTTT.

The J gene is TRBJ2-5, the V gene TRBV5-4, with 9 nucleotides matching TRBD2. The CDR3 has 14 residues. V dropped 5 bases and J dropped 1; count of bases not matched to a gene: 3. Germline lookup yields CDR1 SGHNT and CDR2 YYREEE (reference sequence). CDR3 DNA: TGTGCCAGCAGAGCGGGAGGTATCCAAGAGACCCAGTACTTC. Translation gives CASRAGGIQETQYF.

Considering frequency, this clone is medium-sized. The CDR3 sequence is CASSLAGAEQYF. DNA for the CDR3: TGTGCCAGCAGCTTAGCAGGGGCGGAGCAGTACTTC. The chain has TRBV7-9 and TRBJ2-7; a possible D gene is TRBD1 (5 bases). The CDR3 has 12 amino acids. Germline assignment: CDR1 SEHNR and CDR2 FQNEAQ (reference sequence). Between the trimmed V and J ends, which lost 0 bases and 7 bases, there was a span of 7 bases.

J is TRBJ1-1 and V is TRBV10-3, with TRBD1 matching over 7 bases. CDR1 and CDR2 (germline): ENHRY, SYGVKD. The CDR3 has 10 residues. The ends lost 10 bases at V and 9 bases at J; junction bases unmatched: 5. This CDR3 reads CATGTDKAFF. CDR3 coding DNA: TGTGCCACCGGGACAGATAAAGCTTTCTTT.

V usage is TRBV18 and J usage is TRBJ1-1; D is uncertain. Trimming shortened V by 3 bases and J by 11 bases, and 16 bases separated the two germline ends. CDR3 length: 13 residues. Germline loops: CDR1 KGHSH, CDR2 LQKENI. The CDR3 DNA reads as TGTGCCAGCTCACCTGAGGAGAGTCTTGAGGCTTTCTTT. Translation gives CASSPEESLEAFF.

The chain joins TRBV30 to TRBJ2-1; 9 bases map to TRBD1. The CDR3 contains 13 residues. The ends lost 6 bases at V and 3 bases at J; junction bases unmatched: 3. The germline CDR1 and CDR2 sequences are GTSNPN and SVGIG (reference sequence). DNA of the CDR3: TGTGCCTGCCCGGACAGGGGCTACAATGAGCAGTTCTTC. Protein sequence: CACPDRGYNEQFF.

This chain uses TRBV29-1 with TRBJ1-5; possibly TRBD1 for D (6 bases). V lost 4 bases and J 0 bases, leaving 10 bases between the germline ends. Germline V CDR1 and CDR2: SQVTM, ANQGSEA. This CDR3 contains 14 residues. This CDR3 reads CSVGTEYSNQPQHF. The CDR3 region has the DNA TGCAGCGTTGGGACAGAATATAGCAATCAGCCCCAGCATTTT. Full variable domain (rest looked up from reference TRBV29-1 and TRBJ1-5): SAVISQKPSRDICQRGTSLTIQCQVDSQVTMMFWYRQQPGQSLTLIATANQGSEATYESGFVIDKFPISRPNLTFSTLTVSNMSPEDSSIYLCSVGTEYSNQPQHFGDGTRLSIL.

V gene TRBV29-1 combines with J gene TRBJ1-1, with D unresolved. The CDR3 contains 14 residues. Germline V gene sequence: CDR1 SQVTM, CDR2 ANQGSEA. V was trimmed by 2 bases and J by 0 bases, leaving 10 bases between them. The CDR3: CSVEREIVNTEAFF. In DNA, the CDR3 is TGCAGCGTTGAACGTGAGATTGTGAACACTGAAGCTTTCTTT.

The rearrangement joins TRBV15 to TRBJ2-7; maybe TRBD2 (6 bases). The CDR3 has 14 amino acids. Deletions cut 6 bases from V and 7 bases from J, with 19 bases between. Germline-derived CDR1 and CDR2 are LNHNV and YYDKDF (reference sequence). The CDR3 coding sequence is TGTGCCACCAGGCGGGACCCCGAGGAGGGAGAGCAGTACTTC. As protein: CATRRDPEEGEQYF.

The rearrangement uses TRBV9 and TRBJ2-5, with D perhaps TRBD2 (6 bases). CDR3 size: 15 residues. Germline V lookup: CDR1 SGDLS, CDR2 YYNGEE. Trimming shortened V by 0 bases and J by 2 bases, and 11 bases separated the two germline ends. The CDR3 sequence: CASSVVGTLQETQYF. The CDR3 coding sequence is TGTGCCAGCAGCGTAGTTGGGACTCTACAAGAGACCCAGTACTTC.

V usage is TRBV5-8 and J usage is TRBJ1-2, with 8 bases matching TRBD1. The CDR3 runs 16 residues. Germline loops: CDR1 SGHTS, CDR2 YDEGEE. J was trimmed by 8 bases and V by 3 bases; bases with no gene match: 15. DNA for the CDR3: TGTGCCAGCAGCTCTACGCTGGACAGGGAGATTTTGGGCTACACCTTC. Amino acid sequence: CASSSTLDREILGYTF.